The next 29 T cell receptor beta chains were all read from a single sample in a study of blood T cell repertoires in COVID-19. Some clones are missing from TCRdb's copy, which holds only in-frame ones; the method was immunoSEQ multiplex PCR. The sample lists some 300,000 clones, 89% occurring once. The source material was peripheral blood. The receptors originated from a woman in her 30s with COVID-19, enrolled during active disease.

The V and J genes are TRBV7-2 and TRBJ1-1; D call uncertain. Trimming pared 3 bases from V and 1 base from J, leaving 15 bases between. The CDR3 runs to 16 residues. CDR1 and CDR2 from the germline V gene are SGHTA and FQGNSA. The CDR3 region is CASSFPERASNTEAFF. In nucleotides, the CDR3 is TGTGCCAGCAGCTTTCCGGAGAGGGCCTCGAACACTGAAGCTTTCTTT.

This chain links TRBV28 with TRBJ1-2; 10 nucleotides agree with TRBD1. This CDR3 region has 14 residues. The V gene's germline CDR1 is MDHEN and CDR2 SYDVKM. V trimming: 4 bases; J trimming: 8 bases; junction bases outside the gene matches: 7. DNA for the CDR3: TGTGCCAGCAGTTCTAAGACAGGGGGCTGGGGCTACACCTTC. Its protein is CASSSKTGGWGYTF.

CDR3 protein: CASSIRAGGSTDTQYF. The CDR3 DNA follows: TGTGCCAGTAGTATTAGAGCGGGGGGTAGCACAGATACGCAGTATTTT. The genes are TRBV19 and TRBJ2-3; 9 nucleotides align to TRBD2. The V segment lost 3 bases and the J segment 0 bases; nucleotides outside the gene matches: 4. The CDR3 has 16 amino acids. Germline CDR1 is LNHDA and CDR2 is SQIVND (reference sequence).

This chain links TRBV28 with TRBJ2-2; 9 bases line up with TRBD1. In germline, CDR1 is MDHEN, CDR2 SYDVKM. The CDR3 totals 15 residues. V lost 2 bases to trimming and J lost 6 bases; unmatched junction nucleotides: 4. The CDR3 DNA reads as TGTGCCAGCAGTTTAGGGACAGGGAAGGCCGGGGAGCTGTTTTTT. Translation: CASSLGTGKAGELFF. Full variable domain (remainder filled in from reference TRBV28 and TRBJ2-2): DVKVTQSSRYLVKRTGEKVFLECVQDMDHENMFWYRQDPGLGLRLIYFSYDVKMKEKGDIPEGYSVSREKKERFSLILESASTNQTSMYLCASSLGTGKAGELFFGEGSRLTVL.

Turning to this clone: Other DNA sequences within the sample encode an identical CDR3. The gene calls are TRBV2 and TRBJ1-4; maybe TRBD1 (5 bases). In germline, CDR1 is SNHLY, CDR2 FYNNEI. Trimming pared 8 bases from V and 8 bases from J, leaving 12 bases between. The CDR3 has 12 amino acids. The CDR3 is CASWGLREKLFF. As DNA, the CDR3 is TGTGCCAGCTGGGGACTCAGGGAAAAACTGTTTTTT.

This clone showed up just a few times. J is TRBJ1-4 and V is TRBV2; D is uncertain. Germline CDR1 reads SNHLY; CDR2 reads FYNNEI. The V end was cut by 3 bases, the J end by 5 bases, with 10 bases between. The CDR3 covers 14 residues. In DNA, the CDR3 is TGTGCCAGCAGTGAGGGAGGGCAGAATGAAAAACTGTTTTTT. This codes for CASSEGGQNEKLFF.

In DNA, the CDR3 is TGTGCCACCAGCAGAGTTGGAATAGGCCGAGGTGGAGAGACCCAGTACTTC. Its protein is CATSRVGIGRGGETQYF. The chain recombines TRBV15 with TRBJ2-5; D not certain. V was cut by 1 base and J by 4 bases, with 19 bases left in between. This CDR3 region has 17 residues. Germline assignment: CDR1 LNHNV and CDR2 YYDKDF (reference sequence).

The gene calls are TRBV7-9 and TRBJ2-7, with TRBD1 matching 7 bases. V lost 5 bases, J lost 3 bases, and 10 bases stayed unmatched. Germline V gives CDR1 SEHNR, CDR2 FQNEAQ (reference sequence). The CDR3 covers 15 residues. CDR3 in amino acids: CASSLRGQDNYEQYF. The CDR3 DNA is TGTGCCAGCAGCCTACGTGGACAGGACAACTACGAGCAGTACTTC. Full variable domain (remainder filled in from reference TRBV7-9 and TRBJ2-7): DTGVSQNPRHKITKRGQNVTFRCDPISEHNRLYWYRQTLGQGPEFLTYFQNEAQLEKSRLLSDRFSAERPKGSFSTLEIQRTEQGDSAMYLCASSLRGQDNYEQYFGPGTRLTVT.

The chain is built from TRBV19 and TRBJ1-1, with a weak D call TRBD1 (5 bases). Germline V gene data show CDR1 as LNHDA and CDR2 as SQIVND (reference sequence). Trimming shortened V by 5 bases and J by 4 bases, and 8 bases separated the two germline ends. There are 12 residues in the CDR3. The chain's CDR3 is CASSEQGTEAFF. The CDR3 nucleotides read TGTGCCAGTAGTGAGCAGGGCACTGAAGCTTTCTTT.

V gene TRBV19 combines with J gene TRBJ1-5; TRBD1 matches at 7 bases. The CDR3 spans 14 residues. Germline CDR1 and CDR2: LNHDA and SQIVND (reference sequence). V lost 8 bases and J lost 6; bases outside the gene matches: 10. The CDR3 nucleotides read TGTGCCAGTCTGCTTACAGGGGTTGCTCAGCCCCAGCATTTT. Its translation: CASLLTGVAQPQHF.

CDR3 sequence (DNA): TGCGCCAGCAGCCAACCCGGAACAGGCAAAAACATTCAGTACTTC. It codes for CASSQPGTGKNIQYF. The chain has TRBV4-1 and TRBJ2-4; possibly TRBD1 for D (5 bases). V was pared by 2 bases and J by 3 bases, with 11 bases between. The germline V gene has CDR1 MGHRA and CDR2 YSYEKL. The CDR3 contains 15 residues.

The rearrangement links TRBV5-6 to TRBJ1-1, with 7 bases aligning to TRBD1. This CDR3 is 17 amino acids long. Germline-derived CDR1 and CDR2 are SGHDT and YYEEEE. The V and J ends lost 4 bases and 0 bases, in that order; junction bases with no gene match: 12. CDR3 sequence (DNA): TGTGCCAGCAGCCCGATGAGTTGGGGACAGATGAACACTGAAGCTTTCTTT. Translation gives CASSPMSWGQMNTEAFF.

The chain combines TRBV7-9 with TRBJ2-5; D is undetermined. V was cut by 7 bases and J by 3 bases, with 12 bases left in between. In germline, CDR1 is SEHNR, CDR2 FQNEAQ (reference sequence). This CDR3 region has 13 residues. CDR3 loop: CASTDSLKETQYF. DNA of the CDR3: TGTGCCAGCACTGACTCTCTGAAAGAGACCCAGTACTTC. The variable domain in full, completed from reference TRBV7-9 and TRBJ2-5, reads DTGVSQNPRHKITKRGQNVTFRCDPISEHNRLYWYRQTLGQGPEFLTYFQNEAQLEKSRLLSDRFSAERPKGSFSTLEIQRTEQGDSAMYLCASTDSLKETQYFGPGTRLLVL.

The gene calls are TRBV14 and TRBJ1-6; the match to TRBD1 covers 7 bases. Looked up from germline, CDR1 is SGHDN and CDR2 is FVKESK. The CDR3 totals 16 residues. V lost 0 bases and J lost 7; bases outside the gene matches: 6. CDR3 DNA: TGTGCCAGCAGCCAAGATAAGGGACAGATCAATTCACCCCTCCACTTT. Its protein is CASSQDKGQINSPLHF.

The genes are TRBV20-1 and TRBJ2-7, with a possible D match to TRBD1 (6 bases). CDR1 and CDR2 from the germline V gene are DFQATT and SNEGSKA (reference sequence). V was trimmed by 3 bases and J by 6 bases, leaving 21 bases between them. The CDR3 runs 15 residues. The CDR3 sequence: CSASEAGVSSSEQYF. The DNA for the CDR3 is TGCAGTGCTAGTGAAGCAGGGGTTTCCTCGAGCGAGCAGTACTTC.

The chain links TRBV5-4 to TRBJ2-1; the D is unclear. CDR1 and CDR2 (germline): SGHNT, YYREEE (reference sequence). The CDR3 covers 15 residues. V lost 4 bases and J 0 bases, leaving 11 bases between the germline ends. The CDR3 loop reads CASSVPSGSYNEQFF. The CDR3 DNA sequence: TGTGCCAGCAGCGTCCCCTCCGGCTCCTACAATGAGCAGTTCTTC.

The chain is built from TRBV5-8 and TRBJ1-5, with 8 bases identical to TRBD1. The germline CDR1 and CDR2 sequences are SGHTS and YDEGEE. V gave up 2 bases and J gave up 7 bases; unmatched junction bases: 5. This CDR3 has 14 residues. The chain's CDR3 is CASSFRGRGQPQHF. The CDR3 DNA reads TGTGCCAGCAGCTTCAGGGGGCGGGGGCAGCCCCAGCATTTT.

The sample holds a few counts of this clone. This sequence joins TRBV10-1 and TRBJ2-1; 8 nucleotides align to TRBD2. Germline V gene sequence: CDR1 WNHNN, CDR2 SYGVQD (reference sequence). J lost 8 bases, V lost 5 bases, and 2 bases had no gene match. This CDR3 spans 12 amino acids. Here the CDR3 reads CASSWTSYEQFF. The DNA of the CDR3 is TGCGCCAGCAGTTGGACTAGCTATGAGCAGTTCTTC.

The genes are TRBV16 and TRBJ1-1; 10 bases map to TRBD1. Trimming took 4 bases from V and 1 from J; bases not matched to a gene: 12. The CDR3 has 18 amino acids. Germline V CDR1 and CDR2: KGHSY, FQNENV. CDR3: CASSPQTGGPLWNTEAFF. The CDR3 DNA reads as TGTGCCAGCAGCCCCCAGACAGGGGGCCCTTTGTGGAACACTGAAGCTTTCTTT.

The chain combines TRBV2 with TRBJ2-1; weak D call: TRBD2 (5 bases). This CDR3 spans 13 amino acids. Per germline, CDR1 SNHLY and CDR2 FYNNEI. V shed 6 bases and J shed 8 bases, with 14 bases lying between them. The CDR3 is CASSGGLTDEQFF. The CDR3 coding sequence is TGTGCCAGCAGCGGCGGGCTAACCGATGAGCAGTTCTTC.

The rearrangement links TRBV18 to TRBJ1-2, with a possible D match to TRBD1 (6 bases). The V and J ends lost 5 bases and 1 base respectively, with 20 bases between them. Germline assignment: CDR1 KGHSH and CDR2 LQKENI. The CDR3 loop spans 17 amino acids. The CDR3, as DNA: TGTGCCAGCTCATACGAACGGACAGCCCTGGTTAACTATGGCTACACCTTC. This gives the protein CASSYERTALVNYGYTF. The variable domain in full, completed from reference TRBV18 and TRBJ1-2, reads NAGVMQNPRHLVRRRGQEARLRCSPMKGHSHVYWYRQLPEEGLKFMVYLQKENIIDESGMPKERFSAEFPKEGPSILRIQQVVRGDSAAYFCASSYERTALVNYGYTFGSGTRLTVV.

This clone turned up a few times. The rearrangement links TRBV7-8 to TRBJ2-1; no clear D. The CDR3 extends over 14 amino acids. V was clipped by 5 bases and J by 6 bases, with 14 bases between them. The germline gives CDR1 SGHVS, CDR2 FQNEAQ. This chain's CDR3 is CASSPDLNVNEQFF. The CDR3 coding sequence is TGTGCCAGCAGCCCAGATCTCAACGTCAATGAGCAGTTCTTC.

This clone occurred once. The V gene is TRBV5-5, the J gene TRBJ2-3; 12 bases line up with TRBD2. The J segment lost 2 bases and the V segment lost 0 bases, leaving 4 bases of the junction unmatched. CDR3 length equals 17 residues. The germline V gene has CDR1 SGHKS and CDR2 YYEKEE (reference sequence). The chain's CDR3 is CASSLDLAGGLTDTQYF. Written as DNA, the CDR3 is TGTGCCAGCAGCTTGGATCTAGCGGGGGGGCTCACAGATACGCAGTATTTT. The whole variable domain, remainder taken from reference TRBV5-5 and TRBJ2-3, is DAGVTQSPTHLIKTRGQQVTLRCSPISGHKSVSWYQQVLGQGPQFIFQYYEKEERGRGNFPDRFSARQFPNYSSELNVNALLLGDSALYLCASSLDLAGGLTDTQYFGPGTRLTVL.

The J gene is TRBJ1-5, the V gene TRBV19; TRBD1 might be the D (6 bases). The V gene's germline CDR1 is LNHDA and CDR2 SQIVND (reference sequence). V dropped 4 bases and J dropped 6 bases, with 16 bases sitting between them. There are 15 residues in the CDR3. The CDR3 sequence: CASSTNSGAGQPQHF. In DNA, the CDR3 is TGTGCCAGTAGTACCAACTCAGGGGCCGGTCAGCCCCAGCATTTT. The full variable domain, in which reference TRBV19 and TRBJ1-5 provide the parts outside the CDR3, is DGGITQSPKYLFRKEGQNVTLSCEQNLNHDAMYWYRQDPGQGLRLIYYSQIVNDFQKGDIAEGYSVSREKKESFPLTVTSAQKNPTAFYLCASSTNSGAGQPQHFGDGTRLSIL.

CDR3 DNA sequence: TGTGCCACCAGTGATTTAAGGCGGGCTCACAATGAGCAGTTCTTC. Translated, it gives CATSDLRRAHNEQFF. The chain couples TRBV24-1 to TRBJ2-1; tentatively, D is TRBD2 (5 bases). Germline V CDR1 and CDR2: KGHDR, SFDVKD. The CDR3 extends over 15 amino acids. The ends were cut back, 1 base at V and 5 bases at J, with 11 bases in the middle.

CDR3 protein: CAIAGNLNTEAFF. CDR3 sequence (DNA): TGTGCCATCGCGGGGAATTTGAACACTGAAGCTTTCTTT. This chain uses TRBV10-3 with TRBJ1-1; D is unclear. V was pared by 8 bases and J by 0 bases, with 10 bases between. Germline lookup yields CDR1 ENHRY and CDR2 SYGVKD. CDR3 length: 13 residues.

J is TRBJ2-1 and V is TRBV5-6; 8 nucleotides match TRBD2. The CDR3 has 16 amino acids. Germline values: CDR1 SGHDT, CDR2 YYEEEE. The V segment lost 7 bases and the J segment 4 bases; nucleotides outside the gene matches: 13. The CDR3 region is CASHLGIAGTYNEQFF. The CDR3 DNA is TGTGCCAGCCACTTAGGTATAGCGGGGACATACAATGAGCAGTTCTTC. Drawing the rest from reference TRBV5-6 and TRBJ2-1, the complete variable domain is DAGVTQSPTHLIKTRGQQVTLRCSPKSGHDTVSWYQQALGQGPQFIFQYYEEEERQRGNFPDRFSGHQFPNYSSELNVNALLLGDSALYLCASHLGIAGTYNEQFFGPGTRLTVL.

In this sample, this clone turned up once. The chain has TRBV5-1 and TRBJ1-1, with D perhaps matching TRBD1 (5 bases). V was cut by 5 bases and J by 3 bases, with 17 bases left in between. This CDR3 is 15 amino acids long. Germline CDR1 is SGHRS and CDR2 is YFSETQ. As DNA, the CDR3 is TGCGCCAGCAGGGACCTGGGGCGGGGTGACACTGAAGCTTTCTTT. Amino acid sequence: CASRDLGRGDTEAFF.

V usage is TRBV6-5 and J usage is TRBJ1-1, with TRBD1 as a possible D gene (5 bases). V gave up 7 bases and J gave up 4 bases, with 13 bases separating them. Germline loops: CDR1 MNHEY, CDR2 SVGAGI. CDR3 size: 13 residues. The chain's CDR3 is CASILVGGTEAFF. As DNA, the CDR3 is TGTGCCAGCATCCTCGTCGGGGGCACTGAAGCTTTCTTT.